Listed here are 21 T cell receptor beta chains from one sample, sequenced in a study of shared clonotypes between healthy human individuals. TCRdb keeps only in-frame clones here, not all; method: immunoSEQ multiplex PCR. Here the sample spans roughly 2.5 million clones, 85% to 95% being singletons. The specimen sequenced was naive CD4+ T cells sorted from blood. Subset: CD45RA+ positively selected. The receptor source for this set is a young man in good health.

A remark on this clone: The sample has other DNA sequences that encode this CDR3 too. This chain links TRBV5-1 with TRBJ1-1, with D perhaps matching TRBD1 (6 bases). Deletions cut 0 bases from V and 1 base from J, with 7 bases between. Germline CDR1 reads SGHRS; CDR2 reads YFSETQ. CDR3 length: 14 amino acids. CDR3 nucleotide sequence: TGCGCCAGCAGCTTGGGAGGGGGGAACACTGAAGCTTTCTTT. This translates into CASSLGGGNTEAFF.

This chain uses TRBV18 with TRBJ1-5, with D possibly being TRBD1 (5 bases). Germline CDR1 reads KGHSH; CDR2 reads LQKENI. There are 14 residues in the CDR3. With 3 bases removed from V and 7 bases from J, the gap between germline ends came to 13 bases. CDR3 loop: CASSPTQGGQPQHF. CDR3 coding DNA: TGTGCCAGCTCACCGACGCAGGGAGGACAGCCCCAGCATTTT.

The CDR3 reads CASSLTSSYDTQYF. DNA for the CDR3: TGTGCCAGCAGCCTGACTAGTAGTTATGATACGCAGTATTTT. The gene calls are TRBV7-6 and TRBJ2-3; D is possibly TRBD2 (6 bases). This CDR3 contains 14 residues. Germline V gene sequence: CDR1 SGHVS, CDR2 FNYEAQ. Trimming shortened V by 5 bases and J by 6 bases, and 15 bases separated the two germline ends.

The chain joins TRBV7-2 to TRBJ1-1; 8 nucleotides match TRBD1. V was pared by 2 bases and J by 8 bases, with 10 bases of the junction left unmatched. The length of the CDR3 is 15 residues. Germline V lookup: CDR1 SGHTA, CDR2 FQGNSA. This CDR3 reads CASSLRGQGTQEAFF. In nucleotides, the CDR3 is TGTGCCAGCAGCTTACGCGGACAGGGAACTCAAGAAGCTTTCTTT.

The chain links TRBV25-1 to TRBJ2-5, with TRBD1 identical over 7 bases. The germline V gene encodes CDR1 MGHDK and CDR2 SYGVNS. V lost 3 bases, J lost 3 bases, and 7 bases stayed unmatched. The CDR3 has 15 residues. The chain's CDR3 is CASSDDRVGEETQYF. The CDR3 DNA reads TGTGCCAGCAGTGATGACAGGGTCGGAGAAGAGACCCAGTACTTC.

As regards this clone: Other DNA sequences within the sample encode an identical CDR3. The chain is built from TRBV11-3 and TRBJ1-1, with a weak D call TRBD1 (6 bases). CDR3 length: 14 amino acids. The V gene's germline CDR1 is SGHNT and CDR2 YENEEA. Trimming stripped 2 bases from V and 0 bases from J, with 7 bases between. The CDR3 bases are TGTGCCAGCAGCTTACAGGGGCTGAACACTGAAGCTTTCTTT. Protein sequence: CASSLQGLNTEAFF.

The rearrangement links TRBV7-4 to TRBJ2-3, with TRBD2 matching over 9 bases. The CDR3 is 15 residues long. Germline CDR1 reads SGHVT; CDR2 reads SQSDAQ. The trim removed 4 bases at V and 5 bases at J, leaving 7 bases unmatched. CDR3 DNA: TGTGCCAGCAGCTCGGTAGCGGGGGCACGAGATACGCAGTATTTT. Translation gives CASSSVAGARDTQYF. Complete variable domain (other parts from reference TRBV7-4 and TRBJ2-3): GAGVSQSPRYKVAKRGRDVALRCDSISGHVTLYWYRQTLGQGSEVLTYSQSDAQRDKSGRPSGRFSAERPERSVSTLKIQRTEQGDSAVYLCASSSVAGARDTQYFGPGTRLTVL.

The chain links TRBV11-2 to TRBJ2-1; TRBD2 matches at 11 bases. V shed 1 base and J 8 bases; nucleotides not matched to a gene: 4. This CDR3 region has 15 residues. Germline CDR1 SGHAT, CDR2 FQNNGV. CDR3 sequence: CASSLGSGGAYEQFF. The DNA for the CDR3 is TGTGCCAGCAGCTTAGGTAGCGGGGGGGCCTATGAGCAGTTCTTC.

The CDR3 bases are TGCGCCAGCAGCCAGACAGGCAGCTTAAATAATGAAAAACTGTTTTTT. Translation gives CASSQTGSLNNEKLFF. V and J are TRBV4-1 and TRBJ1-4, with a possible D match to TRBD1 (6 bases). Germline V gene sequence: CDR1 MGHRA, CDR2 YSYEKL. CDR3 length: 16 amino acids. Trimming shortened V by 3 bases and J by 4 bases, and 15 bases separated the two germline ends.

The chain combines TRBV18 with TRBJ2-7, with a tentative D call TRBD2 (6 bases). Trimming stripped 6 bases from V and 5 bases from J, with 11 bases between. This CDR3 is 12 amino acids long. Germline V gene data show CDR1 as KGHSH and CDR2 as LQKENI. CDR3 loop: CASSGTRDEQYF. CDR3 sequence (DNA): TGTGCCAGCTCCGGGACTCGAGACGAGCAGTACTTC.

This clone was counted a few times. The rearrangement links TRBV7-2 to TRBJ2-6; 7 bases match TRBD1. CDR1 and CDR2 (germline): SGHTA, FQGNSA. Trimming took 5 bases from V and 4 from J; bases not matched to a gene: 14. CDR3 length: 18 residues. The CDR3 DNA sequence: TGTGCCAGCAGCAAAGCGGACAGGCGGTCACTGGGGGCCAACGTCCTGACTTTC. Translated: CASSKADRRSLGANVLTF.

The rearrangement links TRBV19 to TRBJ2-7; TRBD2 aligns across 8 bases. The CDR3 loop spans 15 amino acids. Trimming removed 4 bases from V and 3 bases from J; junction bases left unmatched: 8. Looked up from germline, CDR1 is LNHDA and CDR2 is SQIVND (reference sequence). The CDR3 reads CASSTFGGGRYEQYF. The DNA for the CDR3 is TGTGCCAGTAGTACCTTCGGGGGGGGCCGCTACGAGCAGTACTTC.

This clone showed up just a few times. CDR3 sequence reads: CASSFSWTGSSYEQYF. The CDR3 DNA reads TGTGCCAGCAGTTTCTCCTGGACGGGCAGCTCCTACGAGCAGTACTTC. The chain joins TRBV28 to TRBJ2-7, with D unclear. V was trimmed by 3 bases and J by 0 bases, leaving 15 bases between them. Germline V lookup: CDR1 MDHEN, CDR2 SYDVKM. This CDR3 has 16 amino acids.

The chain carries TRBV6-6 and TRBJ1-2; 8 nucleotides match TRBD1. The CDR3 contains 15 residues. The germline V gene has CDR1 MNHNY and CDR2 SVGAGI (reference sequence). V shed 1 base, J shed 5 bases, and the junction held 6 bases outside the gene matches. CDR3 protein: CASSYWPDREYGYTF. The CDR3 coding sequence is TGTGCCAGCAGTTACTGGCCGGACAGGGAGTATGGCTACACCTTC.

In this sample, this clone turned up once. The chain carries TRBV5-1 and TRBJ2-1; no firm D call. With 0 bases removed from V and 5 bases from J, the gap between germline ends came to 9 bases. From germline, CDR1 is SGHRS and CDR2 YFSETQ. The CDR3 loop spans 14 amino acids. CDR3 in amino acids: CASSLVRPDNEQFF. The CDR3 nucleotides are TGCGCCAGCAGCTTGGTTAGGCCCGACAATGAGCAGTTCTTC. The whole variable domain, remainder taken from reference TRBV5-1 and TRBJ2-1, is KAGVTQTPRYLIKTRGQQVTLSCSPISGHRSVSWYQQTPGQGLQFLFEYFSETQRNKGNFPGRFSGRQFSNSRSEMNVSTLELGDSALYLCASSLVRPDNEQFFGPGTRLTVL.

About this clone itself: This sample also contains other DNA sequences that code for the same CDR3. The chain uses TRBV19 and TRBJ2-7; D remains ambiguous. This CDR3 is built from 14 residues. V gave up 3 bases and J gave up 1 base, with 10 bases separating them. Germline V gene sequence: CDR1 LNHDA, CDR2 SQIVND (reference sequence). Written as DNA, the CDR3 is TGTGCCAGTAGTATCTCCGGGCCTTCCTACGAGCAGTACTTC. Its translation is CASSISGPSYEQYF.

This chain uses TRBV30 with TRBJ2-3; no clear D. The germline V gene has CDR1 GTSNPN and CDR2 SVGIG (reference sequence). The CDR3 runs 14 residues. Trimming shortened V by 2 bases and J by 2 bases, and 11 bases separated the two germline ends. In DNA, the CDR3 is TGTGCCTGGAGTCCCTCTGTCCTCACAGATACGCAGTATTTT. This sequence encodes CAWSPSVLTDTQYF.

The chain carries TRBV5-4 and TRBJ2-7; no clear D. V lost 0 bases, J lost 7 bases, and 11 bases lay in between. In germline, CDR1 is SGHNT, CDR2 YYREEE (reference sequence). CDR3 length: 13 residues. CDR3 sequence: CASSLDLSTEQYF. Here the CDR3 DNA reads TGTGCCAGCAGCTTGGACCTCAGTACAGAGCAGTACTTC.

The CDR3 DNA is TGTGCCAGCAGTGAAACCGGCAGGGAGGGTGGCTACACCTTC. It specifies CASSETGREGGYTF. The chain uses TRBV25-1 and TRBJ1-2; maybe TRBD1 (5 bases). The CDR3 sequence is 14 residues long. Deletions cut 2 bases from V and 7 bases from J, with 14 bases between. Germline V gene lookup returns CDR1 MGHDK and CDR2 SYGVNS.

About this clone itself: Other DNA sequences of this sample code for an identical CDR3. The J gene is TRBJ2-7, the V gene TRBV18; maybe TRBD1 (5 bases). From germline, CDR1 is KGHSH and CDR2 LQKENI. Trimming pared 3 bases from V and 1 base from J, leaving 10 bases between. The CDR3 runs 14 residues. The CDR3 DNA reads as TGTGCCAGCTCACCTACGACAGTTTCCTACGAGCAGTACTTC. Protein product: CASSPTTVSYEQYF.

V and J are TRBV6-1 and TRBJ1-1, with 8 bases aligning to TRBD1. The CDR3 totals 13 residues. Germline V gene lookup returns CDR1 MNHNS and CDR2 SASEGT. Trimming cost V 6 bases and J 10 bases; bases outside gene matches: 10. CDR3 residues: CASSQRTDRGAFF. The CDR3 DNA reads TGTGCCAGCAGCCAAAGGACCGACAGGGGAGCTTTCTTT.